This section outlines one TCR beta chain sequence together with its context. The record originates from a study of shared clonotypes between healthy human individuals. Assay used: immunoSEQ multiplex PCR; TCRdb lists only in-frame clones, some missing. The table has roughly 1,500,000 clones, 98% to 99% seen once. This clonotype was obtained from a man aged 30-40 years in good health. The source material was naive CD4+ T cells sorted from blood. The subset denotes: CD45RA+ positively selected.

The CDR3 reads CASSTGTSGTGELFF. In DNA, the CDR3 is TGCGCCAGCTCAACCGGGACTAGCGGGACCGGGGAGCTGTTTTTT. The rearrangement uses TRBV5-1 and TRBJ2-2; TRBD2 matches at 12 bases. The ends lost 7 bases at V and 5 bases at J; junction bases unmatched: 6. Per germline, CDR1 SGHRS and CDR2 YFSETQ. This CDR3 has 15 amino acids.